This TCR beta chain was obtained from a study of tumor-infiltrating lymphocytes in primary liver carcinoma. At the level of the study: Each of the samples returned roughly 3.5 to 8 million productive TCRbeta reads (a yield similar across tissue types). General study points: The overlap of tumor-adjacent and tumor-blood pairs was smaller than that of tumor region pairs.

The CDR3 runs 14 residues. In germline, CDR1 is MDHEN, CDR2 SYDVKM. Trimming took 3 bases from V and 4 from J, leaving 12 bases between them. The authors took blood RNA from unsorted whole blood and also extracted germline DNA. TCR beta cDNA was prepared out of about 510 ng total RNA by means of a constant-region primer. A slightly modified ARM-PCR protocol with three nested multiplex PCR rounds produced these TCR beta libraries. Use of TRBV1-TRBV30 forward primers with a C-beta reverse primer characterized the first two PCR rounds, which lasted nine to eleven cycles each. Each CDR3 protein gets one entry after TCRdb re-called the multiplex PCR reads with MiXCR. The sample holds more than 150,000 distinct CDR3 sequences, 60% seen once. In the case of this clonotype: Its target is unknown. Possible read error: a much larger clone is one base away.

The rearrangement joins TRBV28 to TRBJ1-2; no clear D. The sequencing input was peripheral blood. This receptor was obtained from a middle-aged man with primary liver carcinoma and hepatitis B virus infection. The CDR3 DNA reads as TGTGCCAGCAGTTTTGGCAGGACGTCCTATGGCTACACCTTC. Protein product: CASSFGRTSYGYTF.